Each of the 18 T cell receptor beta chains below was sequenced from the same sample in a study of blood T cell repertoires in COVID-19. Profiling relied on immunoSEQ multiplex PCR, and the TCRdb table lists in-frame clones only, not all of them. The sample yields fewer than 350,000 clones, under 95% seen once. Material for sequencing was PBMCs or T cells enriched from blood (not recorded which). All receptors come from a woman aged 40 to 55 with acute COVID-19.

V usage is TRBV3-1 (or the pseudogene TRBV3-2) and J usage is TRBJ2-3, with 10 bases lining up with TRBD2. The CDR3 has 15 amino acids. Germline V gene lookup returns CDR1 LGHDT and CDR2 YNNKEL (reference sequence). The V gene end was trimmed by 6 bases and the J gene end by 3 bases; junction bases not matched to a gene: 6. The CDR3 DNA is TGTGCCAGCAGTCCCCAGCGGGGGGGGACAGATACGCAGTATTTT. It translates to CASSPQRGGTDTQYF.

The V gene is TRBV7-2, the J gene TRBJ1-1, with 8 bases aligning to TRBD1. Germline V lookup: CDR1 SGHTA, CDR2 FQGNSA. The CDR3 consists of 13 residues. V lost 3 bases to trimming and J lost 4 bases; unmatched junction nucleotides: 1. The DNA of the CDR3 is TGTGCCAGCAGCTTTACAGGGGGCACTGAAGCTTTCTTT. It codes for CASSFTGGTEAFF.

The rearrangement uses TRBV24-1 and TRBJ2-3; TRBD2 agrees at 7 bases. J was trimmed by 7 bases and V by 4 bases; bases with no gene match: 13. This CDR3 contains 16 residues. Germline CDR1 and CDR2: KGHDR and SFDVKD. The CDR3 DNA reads TGTGCCACCAGTGACATTACGGGGGGATCCGGAAATACGCAGTATTTT. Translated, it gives CATSDITGGSGNTQYF.

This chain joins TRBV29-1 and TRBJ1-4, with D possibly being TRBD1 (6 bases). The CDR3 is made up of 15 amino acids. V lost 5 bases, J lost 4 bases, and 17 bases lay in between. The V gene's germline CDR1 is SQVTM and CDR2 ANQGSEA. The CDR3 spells CSVPMGGPGNEKLFF. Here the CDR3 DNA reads TGCAGCGTTCCTATGGGGGGGCCAGGTAATGAAAAACTGTTTTTT.

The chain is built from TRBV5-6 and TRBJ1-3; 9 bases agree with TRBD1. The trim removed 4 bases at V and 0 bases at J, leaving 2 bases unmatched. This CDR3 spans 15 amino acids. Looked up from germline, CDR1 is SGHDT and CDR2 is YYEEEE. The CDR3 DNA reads TGTGCCAGCAGCGGGACAGGGAGCTCTGGAAACACCATATATTTT. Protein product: CASSGTGSSGNTIYF.

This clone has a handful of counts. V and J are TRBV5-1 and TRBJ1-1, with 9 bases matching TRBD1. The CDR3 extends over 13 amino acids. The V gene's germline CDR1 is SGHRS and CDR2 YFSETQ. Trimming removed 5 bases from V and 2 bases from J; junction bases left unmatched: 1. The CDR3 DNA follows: TGCGCCAGCAGGGACAGGGGAAACACTGAAGCTTTCTTT. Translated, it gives CASRDRGNTEAFF.

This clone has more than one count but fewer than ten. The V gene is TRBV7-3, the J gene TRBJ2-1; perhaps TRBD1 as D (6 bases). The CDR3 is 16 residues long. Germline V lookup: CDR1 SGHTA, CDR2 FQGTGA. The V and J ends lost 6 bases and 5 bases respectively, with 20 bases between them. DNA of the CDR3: TGTGCCAGCAGTCACCCAACAACGACAGGAAACAATGAGCAGTTCTTC. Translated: CASSHPTTTGNNEQFF.

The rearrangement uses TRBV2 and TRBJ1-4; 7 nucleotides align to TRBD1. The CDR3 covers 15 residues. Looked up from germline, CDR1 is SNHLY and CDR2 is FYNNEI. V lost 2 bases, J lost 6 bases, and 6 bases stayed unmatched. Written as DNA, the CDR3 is TGTGCCAGCAGTGAACGGAGGGGGCGCGATGAAAAACTGTTTTTT. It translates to CASSERRGRDEKLFF.

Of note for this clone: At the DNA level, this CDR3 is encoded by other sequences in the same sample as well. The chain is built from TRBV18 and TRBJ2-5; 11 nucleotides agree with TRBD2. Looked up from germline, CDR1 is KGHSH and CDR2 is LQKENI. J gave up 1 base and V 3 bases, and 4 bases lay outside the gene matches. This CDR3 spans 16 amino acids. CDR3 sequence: CASSPSLAGGQETQYF. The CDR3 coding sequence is TGTGCCAGCTCACCGTCCCTAGCGGGGGGCCAAGAGACCCAGTACTTC.

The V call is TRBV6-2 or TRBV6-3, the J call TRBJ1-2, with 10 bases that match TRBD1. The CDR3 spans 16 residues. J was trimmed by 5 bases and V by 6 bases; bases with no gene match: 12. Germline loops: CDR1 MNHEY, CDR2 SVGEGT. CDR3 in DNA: TGTGCCAGCAGCCGACAGGGGGCCGGCGGCGGGTATGGCTACACCTTC. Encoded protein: CASSRQGAGGGYGYTF.

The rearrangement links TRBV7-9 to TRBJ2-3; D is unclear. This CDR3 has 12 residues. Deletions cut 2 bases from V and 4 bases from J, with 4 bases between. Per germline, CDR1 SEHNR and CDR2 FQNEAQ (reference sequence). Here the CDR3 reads CASSLFSDTQYF. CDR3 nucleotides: TGTGCCAGCAGCTTATTCTCAGATACGCAGTATTTT.

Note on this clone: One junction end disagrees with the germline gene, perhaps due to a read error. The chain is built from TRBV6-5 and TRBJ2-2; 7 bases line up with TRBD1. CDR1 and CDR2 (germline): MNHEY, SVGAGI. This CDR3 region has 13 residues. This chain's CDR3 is CAGRDRNTGELFF. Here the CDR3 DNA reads TGTGCCGGCAGGGACAGGAACACCGGGGAGCTGTTTTTT.

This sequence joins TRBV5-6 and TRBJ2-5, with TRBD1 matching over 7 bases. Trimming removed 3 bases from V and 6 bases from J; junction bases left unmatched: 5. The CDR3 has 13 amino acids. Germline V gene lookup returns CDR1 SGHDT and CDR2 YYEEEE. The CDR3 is CASSSRQGKTQYF. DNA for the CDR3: TGTGCCAGCAGCTCCCGACAGGGAAAGACCCAGTACTTC.

CDR3 residues: CASSPGLAGGIDTQYF. The CDR3 nucleotides read TGTGCCAGCAGCCCGGGACTAGCGGGAGGTATTGATACGCAGTATTTT. The V gene is TRBV7-2, the J gene TRBJ2-3, with 15 bases aligning to TRBD2. The V segment lost 5 bases and the J segment 6 bases; nucleotides outside the gene matches: 6. Germline CDR1 SGHTA, CDR2 FQGNSA. CDR3 length: 16 residues.

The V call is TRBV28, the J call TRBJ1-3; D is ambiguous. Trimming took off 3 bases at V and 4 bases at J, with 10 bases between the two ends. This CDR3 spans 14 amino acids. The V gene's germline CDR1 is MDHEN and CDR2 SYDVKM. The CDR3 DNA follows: TGTGCCAGCAGTTTGGGCCTTACGGGAAACACCATATATTTT. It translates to CASSLGLTGNTIYF. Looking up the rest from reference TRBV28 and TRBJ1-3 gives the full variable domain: DVKVTQSSRYLVKRTGEKVFLECVQDMDHENMFWYRQDPGLGLRLIYFSYDVKMKEKGDIPEGYSVSREKKERFSLILESASTNQTSMYLCASSLGLTGNTIYFGEGSWLTVV.

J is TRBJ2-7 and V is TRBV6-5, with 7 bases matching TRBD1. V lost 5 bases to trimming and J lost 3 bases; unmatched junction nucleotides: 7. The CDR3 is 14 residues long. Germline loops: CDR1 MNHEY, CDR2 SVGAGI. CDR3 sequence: CASSPTGDYYEQYF. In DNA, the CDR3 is TGTGCCAGCAGTCCAACAGGGGATTACTACGAGCAGTACTTC.

CDR3 sequence reads: CASRRSPDTGELFF. CDR3 in DNA: TGTGCCAGTAGGAGGTCCCCAGACACCGGGGAGCTGTTTTTT. V usage is TRBV19 and J usage is TRBJ2-2; D not certain. CDR3 length: 14 amino acids. V lost 6 bases to trimming and J lost 3 bases, with 11 bases between them. Per germline, CDR1 LNHDA and CDR2 SQIVND (reference sequence). Full variable domain (outside the CDR3, taken from reference TRBV19 and TRBJ2-2): DGGITQSPKYLFRKEGQNVTLSCEQNLNHDAMYWYRQDPGQGLRLIYYSQIVNDFQKGDIAEGYSVSREKKESFPLTVTSAQKNPTAFYLCASRRSPDTGELFFGEGSRLTVL.

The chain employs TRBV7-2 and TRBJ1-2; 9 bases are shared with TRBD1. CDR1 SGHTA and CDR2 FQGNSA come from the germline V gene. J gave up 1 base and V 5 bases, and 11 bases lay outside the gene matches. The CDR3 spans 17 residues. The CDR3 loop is CASSPSRTGGFNYGYTF. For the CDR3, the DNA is TGTGCCAGCAGCCCCAGCCGCACAGGGGGCTTTAACTATGGCTACACCTTC.